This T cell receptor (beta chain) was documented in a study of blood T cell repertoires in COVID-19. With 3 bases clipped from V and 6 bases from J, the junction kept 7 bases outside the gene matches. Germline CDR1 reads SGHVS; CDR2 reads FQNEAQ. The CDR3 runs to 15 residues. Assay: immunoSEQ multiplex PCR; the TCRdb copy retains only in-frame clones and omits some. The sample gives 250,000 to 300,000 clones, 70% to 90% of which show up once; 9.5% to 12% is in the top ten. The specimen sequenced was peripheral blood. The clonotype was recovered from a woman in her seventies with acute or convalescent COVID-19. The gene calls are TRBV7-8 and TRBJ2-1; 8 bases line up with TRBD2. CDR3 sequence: CASSLRAGGPNEQFF. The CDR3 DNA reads TGTGCCAGCAGCTTGAGGGCGGGGGGTCCCAATGAGCAGTTCTTC.